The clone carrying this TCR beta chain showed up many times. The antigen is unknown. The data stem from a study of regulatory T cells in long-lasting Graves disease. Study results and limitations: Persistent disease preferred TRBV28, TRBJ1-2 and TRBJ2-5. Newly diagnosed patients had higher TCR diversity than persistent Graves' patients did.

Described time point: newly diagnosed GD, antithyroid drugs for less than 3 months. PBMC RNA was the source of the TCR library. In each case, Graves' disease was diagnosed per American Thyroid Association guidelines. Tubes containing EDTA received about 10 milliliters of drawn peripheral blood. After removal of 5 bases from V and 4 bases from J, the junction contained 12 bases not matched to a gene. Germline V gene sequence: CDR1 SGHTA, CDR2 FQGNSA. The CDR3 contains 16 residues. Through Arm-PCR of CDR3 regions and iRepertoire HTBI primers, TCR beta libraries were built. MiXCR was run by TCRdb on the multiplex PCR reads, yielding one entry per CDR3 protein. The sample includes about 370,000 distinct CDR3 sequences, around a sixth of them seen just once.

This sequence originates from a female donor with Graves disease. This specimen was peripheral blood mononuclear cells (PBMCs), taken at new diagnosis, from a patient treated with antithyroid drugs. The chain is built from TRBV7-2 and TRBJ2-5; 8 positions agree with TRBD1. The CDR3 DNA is TGTGCCAGCAGCCCTTACAGGGGGGAATTGGGAGAGACCCAGTACTTC. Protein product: CASSPYRGELGETQYF. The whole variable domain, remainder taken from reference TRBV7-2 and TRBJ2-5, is GAGVSQSPSNKVTEKGKDVELRCDPISGHTALYWYRQSLGQGLEFLIYFQGNSAPDKSGLPSDRFSAERTGGSVSTLTIQRTQQEDSAVYLCASSPYRGELGETQYFGPGTRLLVL.